Listed here is a single T cell receptor (beta chain). Its specificity is not known. Germline CDR1 reads SGDLS; CDR2 reads YYNGEE. There are 17 residues in the CDR3. V was trimmed by 4 bases and J by 1 base, leaving 18 bases between them. These data belong to a study of shared clonotypes between healthy human individuals. For the study at large: Three CD4 naive, three CD4 memory, two CD8 naive and one CD8 memory plate were used per donor.

Overall study results and limits: Even with large depth, rarefaction showed that sorted-subset sequencing was incomplete.

Profiling relied on immunoSEQ multiplex PCR, and the TCRdb table lists in-frame clones only, not all of them. Of some 2,100,000 clones listed, 95% are singletons. The clonotype originates from a man younger than 35 in good health. The material sequenced was naive CD4+ T cells sorted from blood. Subset defined: CD45RA+ positively selected. V is TRBV9 and J is TRBJ1-3, with a possible D match to TRBD1 (5 bases). The CDR3 region is CASSPAGPGPSGNTIYF. The CDR3 DNA follows: TGTGCCAGCAGCCCAGCGGGGCCGGGGCCATCTGGAAACACCATATATTTT.